A selection of T cell receptor beta chains follows, all from one sample in a study of cytomegalovirus exposure and HLA in healthy donors. Sequenced by immunoSEQ multiplex PCR; TCRdb stores in-frame clones only, minus some. This sample has 80,000 to 100,000 clones, with around 81% found just once. Material: PBMCs. Receptor source: a female donor in good health and CMV-seropositive. CDR3s include the opening cysteine and the closing phenylalanine or tryptophan.

V	J	CDR3
TRBV18	TRBJ1-1	CASSPTADRATARAFF
TRBV6-1	TRBJ2-3	CASASAGGSTDTQYF
TRBV5-1	TRBJ2-3	CASSSQGTDTQYF
TRBV27	TRBJ1-1	CASSFGGPTEAFF
TRBV5-5	TRBJ2-7	CASSVSVTGGREQYF
TRBV30	TRBJ1-4	CALAGTGVIEKLFF
TRBV6-1	TRBJ1-6	CAGTPGTGLNSPLHF
TRBV19	TRBJ2-1	CASTLTGSYNEQFF
TRBV5-3	TRBJ1-2	CAIKGRGNYGYTF
TRBV11-1	TRBJ2-7	CASSPRVAGIYEQYF
TRBV7-9	TRBJ1-4	CASTFHGGNEKLFF
TRBV28	TRBJ1-1	CASSPPRDRGKTGTEAFF
TRBV27	TRBJ2-1	CASSKGGSSSYNEQFF
TRBV11-2	TRBJ1-2	CASSPGQFNYGYTF
TRBV29-1	TRBJ2-3	CSVEEISLAVSTDTQYF
TRBV5-4	TRBJ2-7	CASSLSGTGIYEQYF
TRBV6-5	TRBJ2-7	CASSYSVPSGSHEQYF
TRBV4-1	TRBJ1-4	CASSQGDRTNEKLFF
TRBV10-1	TRBJ2-3	CASSESADTQYF
TRBV4-1	TRBJ2-2	CARSPPAGVRTGELFF
TRBV19	TRBJ2-5	CASGQGETQYF
TRBV10-2	TRBJ2-7	CASSESAGGYEQYF
TRBV4-1	TRBJ2-7	CASSLSGLAGGYEQYF
TRBV7-9	TRBJ1-1	CASSPSGVTEAFF
TRBV14	TRBJ2-5	CASSQDRAERKRETQYF
TRBV29-1	TRBJ1-2	CSARTGSQYGYTF
TRBV2	TRBJ2-5	CASSDRGWSYQETQYF
TRBV29-1	TRBJ2-7	CSVVQGSSYEQYF
TRBV9	TRBJ2-7	CASSVTGKSYEQYF
TRBV6-1	TRBJ2-4	CASRSVAKNIQYF
TRBV14	NA	CASSPSSYEQYF
TRBV10-3	TRBJ1-1	CAISQVMNTEAFF
TRBV7-9	TRBJ1-1	CASILSPGGDTEAFF
TRBV2	TRBJ1-2	CASSDWAGGVGGYTF
TRBV30	TRBJ1-5	CAWSTGAGESSQHF
TRBV4-1	TRBJ1-1	CASSQDRDTEAFF
TRBV5-1	TRBJ2-6	CASSLEDRADSGANVLTF
TRBV5-1	TRBJ2-1	CASSLAERGGYNEQFF
TRBV15	TRBJ1-1	CATSRERGGAFF
TRBV15	TRBJ1-3	CATSTTVTPGKIYF
TRBV7-9	TRBJ2-4	CASSSSGGGGDIQYF
TRBV28	TRBJ2-7	CASSPWVGTGHYEQYF
TRBV27	TRBJ2-7	CASSDHAQVEQYF
TRBV7-6	TRBJ2-3	CASSLYSAIRADTQYF
TRBV19	TRBJ2-5	CASALQGARFGETQYF
TRBV18	TRBJ2-7	CASSPAGYEQYF
TRBV2	TRBJ2-7	CASSEERTSGYEQYF
TRBV6-5	TRBJ1-3	CASSYAGPGGNTIYF
TRBV6-5	TRBJ2-3	CASSGTSGGSDTQYF
TRBV6-5	TRBJ2-3	CASSYGTSDTDTQYF
TRBV5-8	TRBJ2-1	CASSLEGGGYNEQFF
TRBV4-2	TRBJ1-1	CASSQRRREGTEAFF
TRBV6-6	TRBJ1-6	CASTGTVNSPLHF
TRBV11-2	TRBJ1-5	CASSLDGAMDQPQHF